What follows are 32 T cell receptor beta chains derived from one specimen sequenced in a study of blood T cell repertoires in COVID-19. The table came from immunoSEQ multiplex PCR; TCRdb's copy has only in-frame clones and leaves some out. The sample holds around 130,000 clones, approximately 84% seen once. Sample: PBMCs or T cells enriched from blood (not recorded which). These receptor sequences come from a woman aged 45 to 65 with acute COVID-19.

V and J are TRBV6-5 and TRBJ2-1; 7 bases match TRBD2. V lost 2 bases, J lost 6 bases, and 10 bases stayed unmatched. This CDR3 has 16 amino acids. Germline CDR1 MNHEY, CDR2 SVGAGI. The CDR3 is CASSYQLATARNEQFF. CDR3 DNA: TGTGCCAGCAGTTACCAACTAGCGACCGCCCGCAATGAGCAGTTCTTC.

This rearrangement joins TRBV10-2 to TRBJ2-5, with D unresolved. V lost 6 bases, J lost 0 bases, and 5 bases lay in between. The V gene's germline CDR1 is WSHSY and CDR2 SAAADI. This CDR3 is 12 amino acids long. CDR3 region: CASSQYQETQYF. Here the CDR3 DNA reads TGCGCCAGCAGCCAATACCAAGAGACCCAGTACTTC.

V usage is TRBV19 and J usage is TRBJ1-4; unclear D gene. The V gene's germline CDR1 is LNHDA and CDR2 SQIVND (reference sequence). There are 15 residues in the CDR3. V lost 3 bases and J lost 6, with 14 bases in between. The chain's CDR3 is CASSIAGDTYEKLFF. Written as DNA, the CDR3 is TGTGCCAGTAGTATCGCCGGGGATACCTATGAAAAACTGTTTTTT.

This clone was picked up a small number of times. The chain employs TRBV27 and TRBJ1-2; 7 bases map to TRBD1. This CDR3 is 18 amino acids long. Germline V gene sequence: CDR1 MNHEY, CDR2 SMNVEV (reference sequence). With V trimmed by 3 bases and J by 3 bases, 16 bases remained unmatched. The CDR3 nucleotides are TGTGCCAGCAGTTTGGAGGGCGGAGGGGGCGGCGAGGACTATGGCTACACCTTC. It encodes CASSLEGGGGGEDYGYTF.

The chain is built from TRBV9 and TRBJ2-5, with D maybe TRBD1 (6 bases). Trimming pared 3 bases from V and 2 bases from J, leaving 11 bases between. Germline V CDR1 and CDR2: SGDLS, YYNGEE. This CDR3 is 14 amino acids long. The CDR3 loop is CASSAYTGQETQYF. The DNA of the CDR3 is TGTGCCAGCAGCGCATACACAGGGCAAGAGACCCAGTACTTC.

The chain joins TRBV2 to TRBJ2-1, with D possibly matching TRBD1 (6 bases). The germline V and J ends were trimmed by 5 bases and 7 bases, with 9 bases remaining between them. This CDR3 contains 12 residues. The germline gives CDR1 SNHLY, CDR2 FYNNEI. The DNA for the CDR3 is TGTGCCAGCAGTACAACAGGGAATGAGCAGTTCTTC. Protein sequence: CASSTTGNEQFF. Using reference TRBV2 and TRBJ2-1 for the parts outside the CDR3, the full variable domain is EPEVTQTPSHQVTQMGQEVILRCVPISNHLYFYWYRQILGQKVEFLVSFYNNEISEKSEIFDDQFSVERPDGSNFTLKIRSTKLEDSAMYFCASSTTGNEQFFGPGTRLTVL.

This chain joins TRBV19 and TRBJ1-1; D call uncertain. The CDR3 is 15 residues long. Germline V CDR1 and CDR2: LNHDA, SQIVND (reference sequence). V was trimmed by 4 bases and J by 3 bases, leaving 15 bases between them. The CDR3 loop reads CASSNPGGAHTEAFF. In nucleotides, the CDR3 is TGTGCCAGTAGTAACCCCGGAGGAGCGCACACTGAAGCTTTCTTT.

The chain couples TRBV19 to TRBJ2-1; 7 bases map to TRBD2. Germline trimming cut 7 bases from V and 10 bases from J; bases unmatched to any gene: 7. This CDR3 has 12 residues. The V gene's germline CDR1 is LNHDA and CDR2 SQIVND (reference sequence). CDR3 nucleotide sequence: TGTGCCAGTATGTTGGGGGGGGGAGAGCAGTTCTTC. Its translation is CASMLGGGEQFF.

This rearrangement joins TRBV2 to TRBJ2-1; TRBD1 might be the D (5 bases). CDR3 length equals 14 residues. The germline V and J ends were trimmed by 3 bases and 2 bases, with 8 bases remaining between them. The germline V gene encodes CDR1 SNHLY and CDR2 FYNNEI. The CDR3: CASSDRVTYNEQFF. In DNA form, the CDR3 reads TGTGCCAGCAGTGACAGGGTGACCTACAATGAGCAGTTCTTC.

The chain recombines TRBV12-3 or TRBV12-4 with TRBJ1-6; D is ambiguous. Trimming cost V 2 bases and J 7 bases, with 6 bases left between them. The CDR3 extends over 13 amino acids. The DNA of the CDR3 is TGTGCCAGCAGTTTATATCGGAATTCACCCCTCCACTTT. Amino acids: CASSLYRNSPLHF.

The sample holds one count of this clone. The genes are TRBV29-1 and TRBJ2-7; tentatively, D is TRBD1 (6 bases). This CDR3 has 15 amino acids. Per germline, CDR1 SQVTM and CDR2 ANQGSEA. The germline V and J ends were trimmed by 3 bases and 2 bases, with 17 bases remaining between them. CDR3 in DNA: TGCAGCGTTGACACTACAGGGTCCAGGACCTACGAGCAGTACTTC. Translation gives CSVDTTGSRTYEQYF.

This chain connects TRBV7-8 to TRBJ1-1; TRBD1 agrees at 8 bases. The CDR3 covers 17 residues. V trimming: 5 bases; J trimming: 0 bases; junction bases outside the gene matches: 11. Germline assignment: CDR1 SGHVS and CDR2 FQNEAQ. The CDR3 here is CASSRQGIDGMNTEAFF. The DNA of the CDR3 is TGTGCCAGCAGCCGACAGGGGATCGACGGTATGAACACTGAAGCTTTCTTT.

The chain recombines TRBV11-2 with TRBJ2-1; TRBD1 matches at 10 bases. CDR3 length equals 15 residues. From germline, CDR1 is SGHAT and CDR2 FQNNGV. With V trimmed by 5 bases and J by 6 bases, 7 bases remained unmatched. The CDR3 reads CASSAWTGGFNEQFF. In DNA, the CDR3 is TGTGCCAGCAGCGCATGGACAGGGGGATTCAATGAGCAGTTCTTC.

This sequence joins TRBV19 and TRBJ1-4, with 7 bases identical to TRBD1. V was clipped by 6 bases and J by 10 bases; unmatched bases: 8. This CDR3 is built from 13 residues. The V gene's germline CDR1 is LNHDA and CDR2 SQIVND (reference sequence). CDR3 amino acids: CASSRDRARKLFF. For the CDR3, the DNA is TGTGCCAGTAGCAGAGACAGGGCAAGAAAACTGTTTTTT.

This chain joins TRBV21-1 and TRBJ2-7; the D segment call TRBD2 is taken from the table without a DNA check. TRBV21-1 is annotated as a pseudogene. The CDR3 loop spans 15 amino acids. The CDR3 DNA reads TGTGCCAGCAGCAAAGTAAGGGGGGGGACCTACGAGCAGTACTTC. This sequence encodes CASSKVRGGTYEQYF.

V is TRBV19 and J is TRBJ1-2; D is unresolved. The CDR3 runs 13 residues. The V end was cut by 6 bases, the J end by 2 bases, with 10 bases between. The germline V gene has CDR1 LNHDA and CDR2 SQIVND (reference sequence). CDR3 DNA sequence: TGTGCCAGTAGGGGCGTCCCGAACTATGGCTACACCTTC. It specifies CASRGVPNYGYTF.

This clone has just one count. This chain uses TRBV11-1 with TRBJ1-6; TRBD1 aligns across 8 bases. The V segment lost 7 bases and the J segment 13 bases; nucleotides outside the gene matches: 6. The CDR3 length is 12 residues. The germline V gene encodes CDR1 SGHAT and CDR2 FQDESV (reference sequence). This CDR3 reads CASNKGTGPLHF. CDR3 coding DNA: TGTGCCAGCAATAAAGGGACAGGCCCCCTCCACTTT.

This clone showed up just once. This CDR3 reads CATSETPGAAQFF. CDR3 nucleotide sequence: TGTGCCACCAGTGAAACCCCAGGGGCCGCTCAGTTCTTC. This chain uses TRBV24-1 with TRBJ2-1; maybe TRBD1 (6 bases). The CDR3 sequence is 13 residues long. V shed 4 bases and J shed 13 bases, with 16 bases lying between them. Germline loops: CDR1 KGHDR, CDR2 SFDVKD.

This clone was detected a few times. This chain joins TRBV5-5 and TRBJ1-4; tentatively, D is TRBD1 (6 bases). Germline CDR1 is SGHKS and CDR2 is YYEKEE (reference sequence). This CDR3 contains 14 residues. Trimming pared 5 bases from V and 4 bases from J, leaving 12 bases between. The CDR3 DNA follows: TGTGCCAGCAGGACGGAAGGGGGTAATGAAAAACTGTTTTTT. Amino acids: CASRTEGGNEKLFF.

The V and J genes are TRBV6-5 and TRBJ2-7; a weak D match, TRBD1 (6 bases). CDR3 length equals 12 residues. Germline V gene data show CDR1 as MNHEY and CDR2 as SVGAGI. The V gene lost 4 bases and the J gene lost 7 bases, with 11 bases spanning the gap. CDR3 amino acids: CASSSGTTEQYF. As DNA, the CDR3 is TGTGCCAGCAGTTCCGGGACAACTGAGCAGTACTTC.

For the CDR3, the DNA is TGTGCCACCAGTGCCCCAGGGCAGGGGAATGTGGGAGCTTTCTTT. Translation gives CATSAPGQGNVGAFF. The chain has TRBV24-1 and TRBJ1-1; D is perhaps TRBD1 (6 bases). Germline-derived CDR1 and CDR2 are KGHDR and SFDVKD. CDR3 length: 15 residues. Trimming removed 5 bases from V and 10 bases from J, with 22 bases in between.

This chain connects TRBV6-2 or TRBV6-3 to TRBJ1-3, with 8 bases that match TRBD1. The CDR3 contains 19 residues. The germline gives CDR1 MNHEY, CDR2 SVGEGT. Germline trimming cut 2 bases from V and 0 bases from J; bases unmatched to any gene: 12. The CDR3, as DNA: TGTGCCAGCAGTTACGGGACAGGTCGCAACCGAGGCTCTGGAAACACCATATATTTT. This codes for CASSYGTGRNRGSGNTIYF.

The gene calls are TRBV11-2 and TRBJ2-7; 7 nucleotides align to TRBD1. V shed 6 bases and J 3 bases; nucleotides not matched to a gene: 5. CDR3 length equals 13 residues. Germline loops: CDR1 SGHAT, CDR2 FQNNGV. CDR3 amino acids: CASRNTGVYEQYF. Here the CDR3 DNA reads TGTGCCAGCAGAAACACAGGGGTCTACGAGCAGTACTTC.

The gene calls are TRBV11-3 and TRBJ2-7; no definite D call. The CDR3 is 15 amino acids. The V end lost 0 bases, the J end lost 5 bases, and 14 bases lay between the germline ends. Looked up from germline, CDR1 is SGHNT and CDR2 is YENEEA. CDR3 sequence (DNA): TGTGCCAGCAGCTTAGATCATACCAGCGTCCACGAGCAGTACTTC. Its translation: CASSLDHTSVHEQYF.

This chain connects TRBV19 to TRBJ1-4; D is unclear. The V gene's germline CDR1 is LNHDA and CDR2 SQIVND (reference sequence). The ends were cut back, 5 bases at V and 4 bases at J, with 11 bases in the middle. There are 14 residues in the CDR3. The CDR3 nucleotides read TGTGCCAGTAGTCCACGCGAGGGTAATGAAAAACTGTTTTTT. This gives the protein CASSPREGNEKLFF.

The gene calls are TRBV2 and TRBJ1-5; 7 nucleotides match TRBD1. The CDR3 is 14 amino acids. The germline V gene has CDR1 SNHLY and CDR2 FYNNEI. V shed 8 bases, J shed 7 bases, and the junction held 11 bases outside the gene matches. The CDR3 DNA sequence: TGTGCCAGCCGCCAGGGGGTGGCGGGACAGCCCCAGCATTTT. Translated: CASRQGVAGQPQHF.

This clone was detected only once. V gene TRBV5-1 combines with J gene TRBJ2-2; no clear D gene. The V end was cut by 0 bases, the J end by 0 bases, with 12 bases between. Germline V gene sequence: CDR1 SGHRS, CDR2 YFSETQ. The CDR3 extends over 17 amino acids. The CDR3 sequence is CASSLGPGSTNTGELFF. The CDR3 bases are TGCGCCAGCAGCTTGGGTCCCGGGTCCACGAACACCGGGGAGCTGTTTTTT.

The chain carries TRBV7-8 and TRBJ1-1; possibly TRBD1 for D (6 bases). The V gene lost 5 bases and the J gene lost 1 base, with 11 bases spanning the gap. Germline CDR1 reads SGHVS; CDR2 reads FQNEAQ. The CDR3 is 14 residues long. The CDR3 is CASSRTGPNTEAFF. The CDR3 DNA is TGTGCCAGCAGCCGCACAGGGCCGAACACTGAAGCTTTCTTT.

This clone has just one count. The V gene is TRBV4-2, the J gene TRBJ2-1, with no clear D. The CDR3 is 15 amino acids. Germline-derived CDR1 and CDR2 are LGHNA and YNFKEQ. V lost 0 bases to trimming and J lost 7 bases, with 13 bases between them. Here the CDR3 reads CASSQDLWLLNEQFF. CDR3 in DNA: TGTGCCAGCAGCCAAGATCTTTGGCTGTTAAATGAGCAGTTCTTC.

In nucleotides, the CDR3 is TGTGCCACCAGCAGCTTGGGGGGGGGTATCTACAATGAGCAGTTCTTC. Protein sequence: CATSSLGGGIYNEQFF. The rearrangement uses TRBV15 and TRBJ2-1; 7 bases are a match to TRBD2. CDR1 and CDR2 (germline): LNHNV, YYDKDF (reference sequence). The CDR3 loop spans 16 amino acids. V dropped 3 bases and J dropped 3; count of bases not matched to a gene: 8.

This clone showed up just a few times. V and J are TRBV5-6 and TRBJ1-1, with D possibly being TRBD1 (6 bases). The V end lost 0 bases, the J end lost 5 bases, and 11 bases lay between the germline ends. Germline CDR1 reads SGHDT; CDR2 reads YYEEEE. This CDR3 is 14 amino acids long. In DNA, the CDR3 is TGTGCCAGCAGCTTGGGTACAGGGTGGACTGAAGCTTTCTTT. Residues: CASSLGTGWTEAFF.

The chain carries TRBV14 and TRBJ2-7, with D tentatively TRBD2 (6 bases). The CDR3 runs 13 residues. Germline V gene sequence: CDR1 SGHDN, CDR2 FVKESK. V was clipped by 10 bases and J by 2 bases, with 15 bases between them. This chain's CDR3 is CATGTGGTYEQYF. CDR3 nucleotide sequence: TGTGCCACCGGGACTGGTGGGACCTACGAGCAGTACTTC.